This TCR beta chain was retrieved from a study of identical twins. General observations from the study: Abundant cord blood beta clonotypes carried fewer insertions; memory repertoires showed none. Invariant T cells like MAIT and iNKT could partly confound the zero-insertion analyses.

This CDR3 has 17 residues. The trim removed 4 bases at V and 4 bases at J, leaving 12 bases unmatched. The germline V gene encodes CDR1 SGHVS and CDR2 FQNEAQ. There are a few counts of this clonotype. Its target is unknown. Each donor (without exception) was a healthy Caucasian. Template switching introduced a universal primer site, and the cDNA bore unique molecular identifiers. TCRdb redid the calling of the 5' RACE reads with MiXCR, one entry per CDR3 protein. The data contain hundreds of thousands of distinct CDR3 sequences, around an eighth of them singletons. The data also belong to a second study, concerning yellow fever vaccine responses in identical twins.

The material sequenced was CD8+ T cells sorted from blood. This receptor was obtained from a young woman in good health. The rearrangement links TRBV7-8 to TRBJ2-2; 7 nucleotides align to TRBD2. The CDR3 loop reads CASSSLVGGFSTGELFF. The CDR3, as DNA: TGTGCCAGCAGCTCCCTAGTGGGAGGGTTCAGCACCGGGGAGCTGTTTTTT. The complete variable domain, with remaining parts taken from reference TRBV7-8 and TRBJ2-2, reads GAGVSQSPRYKVAKRGQDVALRCDPISGHVSLFWYQQALGQGPEFLTYFQNEAQLDKSGLPSDRFFAERPEGSVSTLKIQRTQQEDSAVYLCASSSLVGGFSTGELFFGEGSRLTVL.